This T cell receptor (beta chain) was captured in a study of T cells after yellow fever vaccination. This clonotype was found a few times. Its antigen is unknown. Production of TCR cDNA was by 5'RACE template switching, which also added a universal primer site and UMIs. Using its own MiXCR run on the 5' RACE reads, TCRdb lists one record per CDR3 protein. The table lists some 320,000 distinct CDR3 sequences, over 4% of them singletons. Study-level points and caveats: Compared with primary, the secondary response was weaker and peaked at day 5, not 15.

This clonotype originated in a man between 18 and 29 years old who received the YFV17D yellow fever vaccine. Specimen: PBMCs, collected 5 days after the yellow fever booster vaccination.

The CDR3 nucleotides read TGTGCCAGCAGCTTAGTGTACGGGGGAACCACTGAAGCTTTCTTT. It codes for CASSLVYGGTTEAFF. V usage is TRBV7-2 and J usage is TRBJ1-1, with D possibly being TRBD1 (5 bases). Germline loops: CDR1 SGHTA, CDR2 FQGNSA. The CDR3 has 15 residues. Trimming removed 1 base at V and 4 bases at J, with 13 bases between. The variable domain in full, with the rest retrieved from reference TRBV7-2 and TRBJ1-1, is GAGVSQSPSNKVTEKGKDVELRCDPISGHTALYWYRQSLGQGLEFLIYFQGNSAPDKSGLPSDRFSAERTGGSVSTLTIQRTQQEDSAVYLCASSLVYGGTTEAFFGQGTRLTVV.